This section outlines one T cell receptor (beta chain) sequence together with its context. In the original processing: For nucleated cells, counts were estimated from reference gene primer amplification. Sequencing was performed with immunoSEQ multiplex PCR; in TCRdb, only in-frame clones are kept and a portion is missing. V and J calls and clone size are as listed in that table; D and trimming were resolved from the DNA. The table shows about 52,000 clones, with about 88% occurring only once. V shed 7 bases and J 5 bases; nucleotides not matched to a gene: 5. The germline gives CDR1 SGHTA, CDR2 FQGNSA. The CDR3 is 13 residues long. This specimen belongs to a study of blood T cell repertoires in COVID-19. Study in general: Acute and convalescent COVID-19 specimens originated in the United States, Italy and Spain. The cDNA or gDNA used as material had been derived from T cells, B-cell-depleted T cells, or PBMCs.

The sequencing sample was made of peripheral blood. J is TRBJ2-3 and V is TRBV7-2, with 8 bases fitting TRBD2. The clonotype originates from a man in his fifties or sixties with active COVID-19. The CDR3 region is CASTNGGGDTQYF. CDR3 coding DNA: TGTGCCAGCACCAACGGGGGGGGAGATACGCAGTATTTT. Drawing the rest from reference TRBV7-2 and TRBJ2-3, the complete variable domain is GAGVSQSPSNKVTEKGKDVELRCDPISGHTALYWYRQSLGQGLEFLIYFQGNSAPDKSGLPSDRFSAERTGGSVSTLTIQRTQQEDSAVYLCASTNGGGDTQYFGPGTRLTVL.